Listed here are 27 T cell receptor beta chains from one sample, sequenced in a study of spatial heterogeneity in lung cancer (dated by TCRdb to between 2019 and 2020). Libraries were constructed by 5' RACE. The instrument was a NextSeq 500. The public reads were reprocessed in TCRdb via fastp at Q25 and MiXCR, keeping in-frame beta chains. Here each entry gathers all rows of one CDR3 protein and keeps the most common genes and DNA. In all, the sample holds 15,000 or so distinct CDR3 sequences, and around 21% of those were seen once. The top ten hold around 20% of the sample. Taken with the paper, the label for time point translates to: sample taken at primary tumor resection. TCR sequencing used whole RNA extracted from tumor and nontumor lung tissue, or from cryopreserved PBMC samples, without cell sorting. The material sequenced was PBMCs, taken at surgery. The source of these receptors is a female donor with early-stage non-small cell lung cancer.

The V call is TRBV20-1, the J call TRBJ1-5; 7 bases agree with TRBD1. V lost 6 bases to trimming and J lost 4 bases; unmatched junction nucleotides: 3. The germline CDR1 and CDR2 sequences are DFQATT and SNEGSKA (reference sequence). The length of the CDR3 is 12 residues. CDR3 sequence: CSAQGGNQPQHF. CDR3 nucleotides: TGCAGTGCCCAGGGGGGAAATCAGCCCCAGCATTTT.

The rearrangement uses TRBV20-1 and TRBJ2-1, with unresolved D. Germline lookup yields CDR1 DFQATT and CDR2 SNEGSKA (reference sequence). Between the trimmed V and J ends, which lost 3 bases and 1 base, there was a span of 10 bases. This CDR3 contains 14 residues. This CDR3 reads CSASVGGSYNEQFF. CDR3 DNA: TGCAGTGCTAGTGTCGGCGGATCCTACAATGAGCAGTTCTTC.

The chain is built from TRBV4-1 and TRBJ2-2; unclear D gene. CDR1 is MGHRA, CDR2 YSYEKL, per germline. CDR3 length: 13 amino acids. With 1 base removed from V and 6 bases from J, the gap between germline ends came to 6 bases. The CDR3 here is CASSQAISGELFF. In DNA form, the CDR3 reads TGCGCCAGCAGCCAAGCAATCTCCGGGGAGCTGTTTTTT.

In this sample, this clonotype turned up many times. The chain links TRBV6-6 to TRBJ1-2, with 7 bases that match TRBD1. V lost 2 bases and J lost 2; bases outside the gene matches: 2. CDR1 is MNHNY, CDR2 SVGAGI, per germline (reference sequence). This CDR3 comprises 14 residues. DNA for the CDR3: TGTGCCAGCAGTTACGGGGACAGAAACTATGGCTACACCTTC. It specifies CASSYGDRNYGYTF.

Concerning this clonotype itself: A read error may be the cause here, since a much bigger clone is one base away. The chain joins TRBV7-9 to TRBJ1-2; 8 bases agree with TRBD1. Germline V lookup: CDR1 SEHNR, CDR2 FQNEAQ (reference sequence). The CDR3 consists of 15 residues. CDR3 residues: CVSSDGQGSHYGYTF. The CDR3, as DNA: TGTGTCAGCAGCGACGGACAGGGTTCGCACTATGGCTACACCTTC.

J is TRBJ1-6 and V is TRBV27; D may be TRBD1 (6 bases). Germline CDR1 MNHEY, CDR2 SMNVEV (reference sequence). Between the trimmed V and J ends, which lost 2 bases and 6 bases, there was a span of 11 bases. This CDR3 has 15 amino acids. This CDR3 is CASSLGGGFNSPLHF. CDR3 coding DNA: TGTGCCAGCAGTTTAGGGGGGGGCTTTAATTCACCCCTCCACTTT.

This clonotype appeared a single time. This sequence joins TRBV7-3 and TRBJ2-1; 8 nucleotides agree with TRBD2. Trimming cost V 5 bases and J 6 bases; bases outside gene matches: 9. Germline V gene data show CDR1 as SGHTA and CDR2 as FQGTGA. CDR3 length equals 15 residues. CDR3 region: CASSQSGSQSNEQFF. For the CDR3, the DNA is TGTGCCAGCAGCCAGAGCGGGAGCCAATCCAATGAGCAGTTCTTC.

The chain recombines TRBV7-9 with TRBJ2-3; D is possibly TRBD2 (6 bases). Trimming shortened V by 4 bases and J by 3 bases, and 17 bases separated the two germline ends. Germline V gene data show CDR1 as SEHNR and CDR2 as FQNEAQ (reference sequence). The CDR3 sequence is 16 residues long. The CDR3 here is CASSSASGLFTDTQYF. For the CDR3, the DNA is TGTGCCAGCAGCTCGGCGAGCGGGCTCTTTACAGATACGCAGTATTTT.

This clonotype was seen repeatedly, ten times or more. The V gene is TRBV7-3, the J gene TRBJ1-2, with 8 bases that match TRBD1. V lost 4 bases to trimming and J lost 1 base; unmatched junction nucleotides: 5. Germline assignment: CDR1 SGHTA and CDR2 FQGTGA. CDR3 length: 15 amino acids. Here the CDR3 reads CASSSRGQVNYGYTF. In DNA, the CDR3 is TGTGCCAGCAGCTCCCGGGGACAGGTTAACTATGGCTACACCTTC.

The rearrangement uses TRBV27 and TRBJ2-7; 9 nucleotides line up with TRBD1. From germline, CDR1 is MNHEY and CDR2 SMNVEV (reference sequence). V gave up 6 bases and J gave up 2 bases; unmatched junction bases: 2. This CDR3 comprises 13 residues. The CDR3 spells CASRGQGTYEQYF. In DNA form, the CDR3 reads TGTGCCAGCAGGGGACAGGGCACCTACGAGCAGTACTTC.

The rearrangement uses TRBV28 and TRBJ1-5, with D tentatively TRBD1 (5 bases). CDR1 and CDR2 (germline): MDHEN, SYDVKM. This CDR3 has 12 residues. The ends were cut back, 7 bases at V and 4 bases at J, with 8 bases in the middle. DNA of the CDR3: TGTGCCAGCATGCAGGGTAATCAGCCCCAGCATTTT. Translating it yields CASMQGNQPQHF.

Many counts were recorded for this clonotype. This chain connects TRBV7-2 to TRBJ2-5; 12 positions match TRBD2. Germline V gene data show CDR1 as SGHTA and CDR2 as FQGNSA. The trim removed 3 bases at V and 1 base at J, leaving 0 bases unmatched. CDR3 length equals 15 residues. CDR3 sequence reads: CASSLGLAGQETQYF. The CDR3 coding sequence is TGTGCCAGCAGCTTGGGACTAGCGGGCCAAGAGACCCAGTACTTC.

The chain is built from TRBV11-2 and TRBJ1-3; no clear D gene. CDR1 and CDR2 (germline): SGHAT, FQNNGV. V lost 0 bases and J lost 5, with 5 bases in between. The CDR3 is made up of 13 amino acids. Here the CDR3 DNA reads TGTGCCAGCAGCTTAGATTACCGAAACACCATATATTTT. Amino acids: CASSLDYRNTIYF.

This clonotype was recorded at least ten times. This sequence joins TRBV7-8 and TRBJ2-5; D gene ambiguous. The ends were cut back, 6 bases at V and 5 bases at J, with 16 bases in the middle. This CDR3 has 14 residues. Germline assignment: CDR1 SGHVS and CDR2 FQNEAQ. The CDR3 region is CASSKLVPKETQYF. The CDR3 nucleotides read TGTGCCAGCAGTAAACTCGTCCCGAAGGAGACCCAGTACTTC.

The chain employs TRBV7-9 and TRBJ1-2; D remains unclear. The CDR3 covers 15 residues. V was trimmed by 5 bases and J by 6 bases, leaving 19 bases between them. CDR1 SEHNR and CDR2 FQNEAQ come from the germline V gene (reference sequence). The CDR3 DNA is TGTGCCAGCAGCCATCCACGGCCGATCGCGGATGGCTACACCTTC. Residues: CASSHPRPIADGYTF.

This clonotype was seen at least ten times. The chain employs TRBV20-1 and TRBJ2-5; TRBD2 matches 10 bases. CDR3 length: 19 residues. Germline V gene data show CDR1 as DFQATT and CDR2 as SNEGSKA (reference sequence). V gave up 1 base and J gave up 2 bases; unmatched junction bases: 16. The CDR3 is CSARADSRTGLAPQETQYF. CDR3 coding DNA: TGCAGTGCTAGAGCGGACTCGAGGACGGGACTAGCGCCTCAAGAGACCCAGTACTTC.

The V gene is TRBV29-1, the J gene TRBJ1-5; 9 nucleotides line up with TRBD1. The CDR3 is 14 amino acids. The trim removed 7 bases at V and 7 bases at J, leaving 11 bases unmatched. Germline CDR1 is SQVTM and CDR2 is ANQGSEA. The CDR3 reads CSAKTGTGLQPQHF. CDR3 nucleotides: TGCAGCGCTAAGACCGGGACAGGGCTCCAGCCCCAGCATTTT.

This clonotype is medium-sized by share. This sequence joins TRBV7-8 and TRBJ2-2; D is undetermined. V was pared by 5 bases and J by 5 bases, with 18 bases between. The germline V gene has CDR1 SGHVS and CDR2 FQNEAQ. This CDR3 region has 16 residues. CDR3 DNA sequence: TGTGCCAGCAGCCGCCATATCGGATTAAGGACCGGGGAGCTGTTTTTT. As protein: CASSRHIGLRTGELFF.

V and J are TRBV15 and TRBJ2-1; 11 bases are a match to TRBD2. The germline gives CDR1 LNHNV, CDR2 YYDKDF (reference sequence). CDR3 size: 16 residues. J gave up 14 bases and V 0 bases, and 12 bases lay outside the gene matches. The CDR3 bases are TGTGCCACCAGCAGAGACGCTAGCGGGGGGAAAATAAGAAAGTTCTTC. Translation gives CATSRDASGGKIRKFF.

By share, this clonotype counts as medium-sized. The genes are TRBV19 and TRBJ2-5; D not certain. Trimming took off 5 bases at V and 5 bases at J, with 6 bases between the two ends. The CDR3 runs 11 residues. Looked up from germline, CDR1 is LNHDA and CDR2 is SQIVND (reference sequence). The CDR3 region is CASSWSETQYF. The CDR3 DNA sequence: TGTGCCAGTAGTTGGAGTGAGACCCAGTACTTC.

The gene calls are TRBV20-1 and TRBJ2-7; TRBD1 matches 9 bases. The germline gives CDR1 DFQATT, CDR2 SNEGSKA (reference sequence). V shed 5 bases, J shed 2 bases, and the junction held 7 bases outside the gene matches. This CDR3 spans 14 amino acids. CDR3 in DNA: TGCAGTGCTGACCCGGGACAGGGACCCTACGAGCAGTACTTC. Its protein product is CSADPGQGPYEQYF.

The chain recombines TRBV6-2 or TRBV6-3 with TRBJ1-1; 9 bases match TRBD1. The CDR3 covers 16 residues. The junction had 9 bases not matched to a gene; V was cut back by 2 bases and J by 5 bases. Germline CDR1 reads MNHEY; CDR2 reads SVGEGT. CDR3 residues: CASSYPVDRGATEAFF. CDR3 in DNA: TGTGCCAGCAGTTACCCTGTGGACAGGGGAGCAACTGAAGCTTTCTTT.

Many counts were recorded for this clonotype. The chain combines TRBV5-6 with TRBJ1-1; no firm D call. V dropped 3 bases and J dropped 9 bases, with 12 bases sitting between them. Per germline, CDR1 SGHDT and CDR2 YYEEEE. The CDR3 is made up of 12 amino acids. This CDR3 is CASSSWPDQAFF. CDR3 DNA sequence: TGTGCCAGCAGCTCTTGGCCTGACCAAGCTTTCTTT.

This clonotype showed up many times. The chain uses TRBV11-2 and TRBJ2-6, with 7 bases identical to TRBD1. J gave up 10 bases and V 6 bases, and 15 bases lay outside the gene matches. Per the germline V gene, CDR1 is SGHAT and CDR2 is FQNNGV. This CDR3 is 16 amino acids long. The CDR3 protein is CASRGLRQGSFNVLTF. CDR3 in DNA: TGTGCCAGCAGGGGTCTAAGACAGGGAAGTTTTAACGTCCTGACTTTC.

This clonotype came up many times. This chain uses TRBV7-2 with TRBJ1-6; maybe TRBD1 (5 bases). Between the trimmed V and J ends, which lost 2 bases and 11 bases, there was a span of 16 bases. CDR3 length: 15 amino acids. Germline values: CDR1 SGHTA, CDR2 FQGNSA. The CDR3 sequence: CASSLPRAGRTPLHF. Here the CDR3 DNA reads TGTGCCAGCAGCTTACCCCGGGCAGGGAGGACACCCCTCCACTTT.

This clonotype was seen many times. The V gene is TRBV19, the J gene TRBJ2-3; tentatively, D is TRBD1 (6 bases). The CDR3 runs to 15 residues. V was cut by 5 bases and J by 0 bases, with 12 bases left in between. Germline CDR1 LNHDA, CDR2 SQIVND (reference sequence). This CDR3 reads CASSPYRASTDTQYF. In DNA, the CDR3 is TGTGCCAGTAGTCCCTACAGGGCTAGCACAGATACGCAGTATTTT.

This clonotype occurred many times. The chain links TRBV27 to TRBJ2-4; perhaps TRBD2 as D (5 bases). Trimming left V 1 base short and J 0 bases short, with 13 bases between. The CDR3 is made up of 17 amino acids. Germline V lookup: CDR1 MNHEY, CDR2 SMNVEV (reference sequence). CDR3 sequence (DNA): TGTGCCAGCAGTTTATATTCACGGGGAATAGCCAAAAACATTCAGTACTTC. It specifies CASSLYSRGIAKNIQYF.